This TCR beta chain was recovered during a study of spatial heterogeneity in lung cancer. Study summary: More beta-chain than alpha-chain sequences were consistently detected.

A unique molecular identifier was attached to every TCR cDNA molecule. TCRdb used MiXCR to reprocess the 5' RACE reads, holding one entry per CDR3 protein. The table records approximately 39,000 distinct CDR3 sequences, roughly 5.8% of them present only once. Study results and caveats: The study found ubiquitous expanded tumor TCRs in blood more at resection than follow-up.

As to time point: sample taken at primary tumor resection. Sequencing of whole RNA from tumor, nontumor lung or frozen PBMC involved no sorting. A few counts support this clonotype. The antigen remains undetermined. The clonotype comes from a male donor with early-stage non-small cell lung cancer. The sample consisted of PBMCs, taken at surgery.

The CDR3 protein is CASSLVPGGNEQYF. The CDR3, as DNA: TGTGCCAGCAGCTTAGTCCCAGGGGGAAACGAGCAGTACTTC. This chain connects TRBV7-9 to TRBJ2-7; 7 positions match TRBD1. The trim removed 1 base at V and 5 bases at J, leaving 5 bases unmatched. CDR3 size: 14 residues. CDR1 is SEHNR and CDR2 is FQNEAQ in the germline V gene (reference sequence).